One TCR beta chain is described in this entry. The source of the sample is a study of T cell responses to AZD1222 COVID-19 vaccine. The CDR3 runs to 13 residues. Germline V lookup: CDR1 SGHRS, CDR2 YFSETQ. V shed 0 bases and J shed 2 bases, with 3 bases lying between them. TCRdb's table, derived via immunoSEQ multiplex PCR, lists solely in-frame clones and lacks some. The top ten clones hold under 2% of a sample with 150,000 or so clones, about 89% of them seen once. The sequencing here drew on peripheral blood, taken on day 0 of AZD1222 vaccination. The chain carries TRBV5-1 and TRBJ1-3; D unclear. The source is an adult in good health. CDR3 protein: CASSLDTGNTIYF. The DNA for the CDR3 is TGCGCCAGCAGCTTGGACACTGGAAACACCATATATTTT.